This TCR beta chain was observed in a study of T cell responses to AZD1222 COVID-19 vaccine (dated by TCRdb to about 2021). About the study as a whole: Because spike-specific TCR depth and breadth did not differ between the two schedules, AZD1222 recipients who got a second dose at roughly 4 weeks were pooled with those who got a second dose at roughly 12 weeks. TCR sequencing covered fewer than 250 trial participants: 200 to 220 given two doses of AZD1222 and 26 given two doses of MenACWY control vaccine. Trial participants were enrolled by age into subgroups of 18-55, 56-69 and 70-plus years, and around 140, 26 and 57 TCR-sequenced participants, respectively, were included in these subgroups. The research as a whole found: The whole spike protein was spanned by vaccine-associated CD4 TCRs, and dominant responses were seen in regions 160-218 and 743-854. Reportedly, close to half of the unique spike-specific TCRs recognized epitopes lying outside the regions that are mutated in the B.1.351 and B.1.1.7 variants. Most participants were white British and females outnumbered males, and the authors suggested that clonal diversity may have been underestimated. A significant rise in spike-specific TCR breadth and depth was observed after two AZD1222 doses relative to day 0 and relative to MenACWY recipients. No day 14 peak-response samples were available, so repertoires were characterized only after the peak T cell response. The 56-69-year group was small, and its depth increase did not reach significance, likely because of low power. Conclusions about previously exposed vaccinees are limited because only five to seven AZD1222 recipients were SARS-CoV-2 seropositive at baseline.

The meaning of the sample's time point label: baseline before first vaccination. The vaccinee samples were drawn from two UK trials, COV001 and COV002, one of which was a single-blind randomized controlled phase 2/3 trial testing AZD1222 (ChAdOx1 nCoV-19) in healthy adults. Trial participant PBMC samples were collected at day 0 and day 28 after the second dose for TCRbeta chain sequencing. Looking up the germline V gene yields CDR1 SGHAT and CDR2 FQNNGV. The CDR3 covers 14 residues, taking in both the cysteine and the phenylalanine. Of all the DNA, just the CDR3 is kept, 42 bases in frame from base 1. V is shortened by 5 bases, J by 2 bases, and the region joining them spans 12 bases. About this clone: Its recognized antigen is unknown. No base quality information exists; no much larger clone differs at one position.

The CDR3 regions of human TCRbeta chains were analyzed by immunosequencing. The authors' analysis ran thus. TCRs in the repertoires were matched against a reference library of SARS-CoV-2-specific TCRs that had been generated with the MIRA antigen-specificity platform. Breadth meant the fraction of unique TCRs that were SARS-CoV-2-associated, whereas depth meant the fraction of total T cells that were SARS-CoV-2-associated. Each spike-specific TCR was assigned to its reactive spike region and to a CD4 or CD8 class using the MIRA data. Log10-transformed breadth and depth values were compared by one-way ANOVA with Sidak's multiple comparisons tests. Sourced from immuneACCESS, this table was stored by TCRdb with only in-frame sequences that have V and J called. A share of the clones is absent; for the studies checked, an unresolved V gene accounts for under half, and the remainder has no known explanation. The V and J calls and clone size come from that table; D and trimming were worked out from the DNA. The sample table holds 150,000 to 200,000 clones, of which 85% to 90% were seen once. The top ten clonotypes cover roughly 1.7% of the sample.

The sequences come from peripheral blood, collected on day 0 of AZD1222 vaccination. The V and J segments used are TRBV11-2 and TRBJ2-5; the D gene is possibly TRBD1, with 5 bases matching. This receptor was taken from an adult in good health. The CDR3 corresponds to CASSARTPQETQYF. The nucleotide sequence reads as follows: TGTGCCAGCAGCGCCCGGACACCTCAAGAGACCCAGTACTTC.